These T cell receptor beta chains were read from a single sample in a study of T cell repertoires in cytomegalovirus infection. TCRdb reprocessed the reads via MiXCR and lists one record per CDR3 protein. This repertoire shows 200,000 to 250,000 distinct CDR3 sequences, 38% found once; its top ten account for around 64%. Their antigen targets remain unknown. The sequencing used CD8+ T cells from cultured PBMCs, collected from culture after CMV antigen stimulation. These receptors originate from a human donor in good health (CMV status not recorded). Some clones in this sample may be carry-over from other donors' samples. Each CDR3 is given with its conserved first and last residue. The D gene is left open where the match is weak. Clone size is not always given. Where it is, it says once, few, many or a class for expanded clones.

DNA	CDR3	length	J	V	size	D
TGTGCCAGTAGAGACAGGGTATATCAGCCCCAGCATTTT	CASRDRVYQPQHF	13	TRBJ1-5	TRBV19	-	TRBD1
TGTGCCAGCAGTGCCCTGGCAGGGCCATACGAGCAGTACTTC	CASSALAGPYEQYF	14	TRBJ2-7	TRBV6-4	few	-
TGTGCCAGCAGCTTAGCTTACATGGGACTGAACACTGAAGCTTTCTTT	CASSLAYMGLNTEAFF	16	TRBJ1-1	TRBV7-6	few	-
TGTGCCAGCAGTTACGACAACACTGAAGCTTTCTTT	CASSYDNTEAFF	12	TRBJ1-1	TRBV6-1	-	-
TGTGCCACCAGCGTACCGGGACAACCCTCCTACGAGCAGTACTTC	CATSVPGQPSYEQYF	15	TRBJ2-7	TRBV15	few	-
TGTGCCAGCACCGCGGGACCGAGATCTTCCTACGAGCAGTACTTC	CASTAGPRSSYEQYF	15	TRBJ2-7	TRBV12-3/TRBV12-4	-	-
TGTGCCAGCAGCCACCCCGCGGAGGAGTTGGACCAGTTCTTC	CASSHPAEELDQFF	14	TRBJ2-1	TRBV28	once	-
TGTGCCAGCAGCCCCGGACTGAACCCCACCTACGAGCAGTACTTC	CASSPGLNPTYEQYF	15	TRBJ2-7	TRBV7-9	-	-
TGCAGTGCTAGAGACTTAGACAGGGGCGGCACCGGGGAGCTGTTTTTT	CSARDLDRGGTGELFF	16	TRBJ2-2	TRBV20-1	few	TRBD1
TGTGCCAGCAGCCCCCTGGGACAAAGTCTCCAAGAGACCCAGTACTTC	CASSPLGQSLQETQYF	16	TRBJ2-5	TRBV11-2	-	-
TGTGCCAGCAGCTTAGGTCCAGGGAGTACTGAAGCTTTCTTT	CASSLGPGSTEAFF	14	TRBJ1-1	TRBV7-6	-	-
TGTGCCAGCAGTTTATCGCCAAGTGGGAAAAACATTCAGTACTTC	CASSLSPSGKNIQYF	15	TRBJ2-4	TRBV27	-	-
TGTGCCAGCAGCTCGAGGGACGCTCTGAACAATGAGCAGTTCTTC	CASSSRDALNNEQFF	15	TRBJ2-1	TRBV7-6	-	-
TGTGCCAGCAGCGTAGAATTGTTCGGGTACGAGCAGTACTTC	CASSVELFGYEQYF	14	TRBJ2-7	TRBV9	-	-
TGTGCCAGCGACGACACCAACTATGGCTACACCTTC	CASDDTNYGYTF	12	TRBJ1-2	TRBV2	few	-
TGTGCCAGCGTCCCTCTAGCGGGAGATGAGACCCAGTACTTC	CASVPLAGDETQYF	14	TRBJ2-5	TRBV28	few	TRBD2
TGTGCCAGCAGTTTTTATCAGGGGGCCGCTCAGCCCCAGCATTTT	CASSFYQGAAQPQHF	15	TRBJ1-5	TRBV6-2/TRBV6-3	many	TRBD1
TGTGCCAGCAGCTTTAACAGGGTTGACGAGCAGTACTTC	CASSFNRVDEQYF	13	TRBJ2-7	TRBV4-2	few	-
TGTGCCAGCAGCTTAATAGGTGGGAGAGAAGAGCAGTTCTTC	CASSLIGGREEQFF	14	TRBJ2-1	TRBV11-3	few	-
TGTGCCAGCACTTCCGGGACAGGCCTCTCTGGGGCCAACGTCCTGACTTTC	CASTSGTGLSGANVLTF	17	TRBJ2-6	TRBV27	-	TRBD1
TGTGCCAGCAGTGAATATCTCGGACAGGGATATAATTCACCCCTCCACTTT	CASSEYLGQGYNSPLHF	17	TRBJ1-6	TRBV25-1	-	TRBD1
TGTGCCAGTAGTAAAAAACTTCGAGACAGCTCCAATCAGCCCCAGCATTTT	CASSKKLRDSSNQPQHF	17	TRBJ1-5	TRBV19	few	-
TGTGCCAGCAGTGAGGCTACAGGTCCCTACGAGCAGTACTTC	CASSEATGPYEQYF	14	TRBJ2-7	TRBV2	-	-
TGTGCCAGCAGCTCACTCGCGGGGCCAACCCTCAACTATGGCTACACCTTC	CASSSLAGPTLNYGYTF	17	TRBJ1-2	TRBV7-9	few	-
TGTGCCAGCAGTCTAGGGACTAGCGGGAGGGCCGCCGAGCAGTACTTC	CASSLGTSGRAAEQYF	16	TRBJ2-7	TRBV28	-	TRBD2
TGCGCCAGCAGCCAATTGGCGGGGCCTGGCTACACCTTC	CASSQLAGPGYTF	13	TRBJ1-2	TRBV4-1	few	-
TGTGCCAGCAGACCGGAAACGGGATGGCAGGGCCACAATGAGCAGTTCTTC	CASRPETGWQGHNEQFF	17	TRBJ2-1	TRBV11-2	few	-
TGTGCCAGCAGATCTGGGGGGGGCCCGACAGATACGCAGTATTTT	CASRSGGGPTDTQYF	15	TRBJ2-3	TRBV7-8	few	-
TGTGCCAGCATCCTCTACGGGGAAACCACTGAAGCTTTCTTT	CASILYGETTEAFF	14	TRBJ1-1	TRBV7-9	-	-
TGTGCCAGCAGACTCCGGGACAGGGTGACAGATACGCAGTATTTT	CASRLRDRVTDTQYF	15	TRBJ2-3	TRBV2	few	TRBD1
TGCAGTGCTAGGGGGACAATCTCTGGAAACACCATATATTTT	CSARGTISGNTIYF	14	TRBJ1-3	TRBV20-1	-	-
TGCAGTGCTCGACTCAGGAGCTCCTACGAGCAGTACTTC	CSARLRSSYEQYF	13	TRBJ2-7	TRBV20-1	once	-
TGTGCCAGCAGCTTAGGTTCGCATCAGCCCCAGCATTTT	CASSLGSHQPQHF	13	TRBJ1-5	TRBV11-2	-	-
TGTGCCAGCAGGGGGACTAGCGGCCAAGAGACCCAGTACTTC	CASRGTSGQETQYF	14	TRBJ2-5	TRBV7-9	-	TRBD2
TGTGCCAGCAGTGATACAGGGGGGGACACTGAAGCTTTCTTT	CASSDTGGDTEAFF	14	TRBJ1-1	TRBV2	few	TRBD1
TGTGCCAGCAGCTTAGGAGGGGAGTCCCTCTACTCTAGCACAGATACGCAGTATTTT	CASSLGGESLYSSTDTQYF	19	TRBJ2-3	TRBV7-3	many	-
TGTGCCAGCAGCCCGCCAGGAACCTACGAGCAGTACTTC	CASSPPGTYEQYF	13	TRBJ2-7	TRBV7-6	few	-
TGTGCCAGCAGCCGTGGACATTACGAGCAGTACTTC	CASSRGHYEQYF	12	TRBJ2-7	TRBV3-1	once	-
TGTGCCAGTAGTATAGTTGGCAGTATTACCGGGGAGCTGTTTTTT	CASSIVGSITGELFF	15	TRBJ2-2	TRBV19	once	-
TGTGCCAGCAGCGCGGGACTGGAGAAACTGTTTTTT	CASSAGLEKLFF	12	TRBJ1-4	TRBV7-6	-	-
TGCAGTGCTCTCGGACTAGCGGGAGGGCCCTCCTACGAGCAGTACTTC	CSALGLAGGPSYEQYF	16	TRBJ2-7	TRBV20-1	-	TRBD2
TGCAGCGTTTCATCCCTAGCGAAAGCCTACGAGCAGTACTTC	CSVSSLAKAYEQYF	14	TRBJ2-7	TRBV29-1	-	-
TGTGCCAGCAGTGAAATTAATGAGCAGTTCTTC	CASSEINEQFF	11	TRBJ2-1	TRBV6-1	-	-
TGTGCCAGCAGCCAATCCTTCACTAGCGGAGCCGACAATGAGCAGTTCTTC	CASSQSFTSGADNEQFF	17	TRBJ2-1	TRBV3-1	-	TRBD2
TGTGCCAGCAGCGACAGGGGGAACACTGAAGCTTTCTTT	CASSDRGNTEAFF	13	TRBJ1-1	TRBV7-2	many	TRBD1
TGTGCCAGCAGTCTCCTGTGGGGGGGGGACCCAGATACGCAGTATTTT	CASSLLWGGDPDTQYF	16	TRBJ2-3	TRBV27	few	TRBD2
TGTGCCAGCAGTTACGGGGGGGGCGTCACAGATACGCAGTATTTT	CASSYGGGVTDTQYF	15	TRBJ2-3	TRBV27	-	TRBD2
TGTGCCAGCAGCTCTCTAGCGGGAGTGATATACGAGCAGTACTTC	CASSSLAGVIYEQYF	15	TRBJ2-7	TRBV7-9	-	TRBD2
TGTGCCAGCAGCTATGACAGCCACACTGAAGCTTTCTTT	CASSYDSHTEAFF	13	TRBJ1-1	TRBV7-8	few	-
TGCAGTGCTAGTTCATCCAGGGGCTCGGATGGCTACACCTTC	CSASSSRGSDGYTF	14	TRBJ1-2	TRBV20-1	once	-
TGTGCCAGCAGTTACTTCGGGACAGGGGGATCAGGGGAGCTGTTTTTT	CASSYFGTGGSGELFF	16	TRBJ2-2	TRBV6-6	few	TRBD1